This T cell receptor (beta chain) is drawn from a study of vaccination effects on CD4 cells after COVID-19. Sequencing was performed with immunoSEQ multiplex PCR; in TCRdb, only in-frame clones are kept and a portion is missing. The table includes 50,000 to 75,000 clones, roughly 79% detected once. Pools of viral peptides were used by the ViraFEST assay to expand antigen-specific CD4+ T cells ahead of sequencing. Following an approximately 10-day culture, CD4+ T cells were purified. It was with approximately 10 IU/ml IL-2 and 9.5 to 10 ug/ml peptides that under 2.5 million PBMC per well were cultured. Fresh IL-2-containing medium replaced half the medium on days 3 and 7. Comment on this clone: The antigen remains unidentified.

CDR1 LGHDT and CDR2 YNNKEL come from the germline V gene (reference sequence). This CDR3 has 14 residues. V lost 3 bases and J 3 bases, leaving 11 bases between the germline ends. The specimen was CD4+ T cells from PBMCs cultured with HCoV-229E spike peptides, collected before COVID-19 vaccination. The clonotype originates from a human donor who received a COVID-19 vaccine. This chain uses TRBV3-1 (or the pseudogene TRBV3-2) with TRBJ1-2, with D unresolved. The CDR3 DNA sequence: TGTGCCAGCAGCCAGGGAGGGCTTCACTATGGCTACACCTTC. Its protein is CASSQGGLHYGYTF.